The present T cell receptor (beta chain) was sequenced within a study of CD8 T cells in Susac syndrome. TEMRA cells were FACS-enriched, with CD8+ and CD4+ T cells isolated negatively. RNA, at roughly 0.45 to 1 ug, was reverse transcribed with random hexamers. In TCRdb, the immunoSEQ multiplex PCR reads were re-called with MiXCR into one record per CDR3 protein. The repertoire has 250,000 to 300,000 distinct CDR3 sequences, approximately 85% of them found once; the top ten carry approximately 0.2%. This clonotype was seen once. CDR3 size: 13 residues. CDR1 and CDR2 (germline): SEHNR, FQNEAQ (reference sequence). The V end was cut by 4 bases, the J end by 4 bases, with 10 bases between.

The V and J genes are TRBV7-9 and TRBJ1-1, with no clear D. The sequenced sample was CD8+ T cells from PBMCs. This receptor was taken from a human donor with multiple sclerosis. CDR3 nucleotide sequence: TGTGCCAGCAGCTGGGGTCCAAGCACTGAAGCTTTCTTT. The encoded protein is CASSWGPSTEAFF. Looking up the rest from reference TRBV7-9 and TRBJ1-1 gives the full variable domain: DTGVSQNPRHKITKRGQNVTFRCDPISEHNRLYWYRQTLGQGPEFLTYFQNEAQLEKSRLLSDRFSAERPKGSFSTLEIQRTEQGDSAMYLCASSWGPSTEAFFGQGTRLTVV.